This TCR beta chain was obtained from a study of T cell responses to AZD1222 COVID-19 vaccine. The CDR3 extends over 12 amino acids. Trimming took off 5 bases at V and 3 bases at J, with 8 bases between the two ends. The V gene's germline CDR1 is MDHEN and CDR2 SYDVKM. Profiled with immunoSEQ multiplex PCR; TCRdb holds only in-frame clones, not every one. In the table there are about 190,000 clones, around 92% of which are singletons. The V gene is TRBV28, the J gene TRBJ2-7; D not certain. This clonotype was obtained from an adult in good health. Sequenced material: peripheral blood, taken on day 0 of AZD1222 vaccination. CDR3: CASSGGVYEQYF. CDR3 DNA sequence: TGTGCCAGCAGTGGTGGGGTCTACGAGCAGTACTTC.